These T cell receptor beta chains were read from a single sample in a study of cytomegalovirus exposure and HLA in healthy donors. Sequencing used immunoSEQ multiplex PCR; TCRdb keeps in-frame clones, though not all of them. The table lists some 90,000 clones, 65% to 85% of them singletons. Sequences were obtained from PBMCs. These receptor sequences come from a woman aged 70-85 years in good health and CMV-seropositive. The CDR3 runs from the conserved cysteine through the conserved F or W. D genes are given only for firm matches. Expanded clones are given a class, and other clones once, few, many or no size at all.

V	D	J	size	CDR3	DNA
TRBV7-2	TRBD1	TRBJ2-1	-	CASTRNVDRGYNEQFF	TGTGCCAGCACCCGAAACGTGGACAGGGGGTACAATGAGCAGTTCTTC
TRBV5-1	TRBD2	TRBJ2-1	-	CASSFLAGFKGEQFF	TGCGCCAGCAGCTTTCTAGCGGGATTTAAGGGTGAGCAGTTCTTC
TRBV2	-	TRBJ1-1	-	CASSRLNTEAFF	TGTGCCAGCAGCAGGTTGAACACTGAAGCTTTCTTT
TRBV4-2	TRBD2	TRBJ2-3	-	CASSPSETSARTDTQYF	TGTGCCAGCAGCCCTTCAGAGACTAGCGCCCGCACAGATACGCAGTATTTT
TRBV5-4	TRBD2	TRBJ2-2	-	CASSFSLAGAGTGELFF	TGTGCCAGCAGCTTCTCACTAGCGGGGGCGGGCACCGGGGAGCTGTTTTTT
TRBV28	-	TRBJ1-4	-	CASSSGTSNEKLFF	TGTGCCAGCAGTTCCGGGACAAGTAATGAAAAACTGTTTTTT
TRBV5-1	TRBD2	TRBJ2-1	-	CASSAGPSGGATYNEQFF	TGCGCCAGCAGCGCCGGTCCTAGCGGGGGGGCTACCTACAATGAGCAGTTCTTC
TRBV4-1	TRBD1	TRBJ2-1	-	CASSQDFRTGNYNEQFF	TGCGCCAGCAGCCAAGATTTCCGGACAGGGAACTACAATGAGCAGTTCTTC
TRBV5-6	-	TRBJ2-6	-	CASSLGSSGANVLTF	TGTGCCAGCAGCCTGGGGAGCTCTGGGGCCAACGTCCTGACTTTC
TRBV6-5	TRBD1	TRBJ2-7	few	CASSPGTARYEQYF	TGTGCCAGCAGTCCCGGGACAGCAAGATACGAGCAGTACTTC
TRBV7-2	TRBD2	TRBJ2-4	-	CASSLVGASGGAKNIQYF	TGTGCCAGCAGCTTAGTAGGGGCTAGCGGGGGGGCCAAAAACATTCAGTACTTC
TRBV30	TRBD2	TRBJ2-3	-	CAWSFLGLAGTDTQYF	TGTGCCTGGAGTTTCCTGGGACTAGCGGGCACAGATACGCAGTATTTT
TRBV6-1	-	TRBJ1-2	-	CASSEGSGVNYGYTF	TGTGCCAGCAGTGAAGGATCAGGGGTTAACTATGGCTACACCTTC
TRBV10-3	-	TRBJ1-2	once	CAISESVDSYGYTF	TGTGCCATCAGTGAGTCCGTGGACAGCTATGGCTACACCTTC
TRBV4-3	-	TRBJ1-4	-	CASSQTWGVEKLFF	TGCGCCAGCAGCCAGACTTGGGGGGTTGAAAAACTGTTTTTT
TRBV19	TRBD1	TRBJ2-7	-	CASSMGQVAYEQYF	TGTGCCAGTAGTATGGGACAGGTAGCCTACGAGCAGTACTTC
TRBV18	TRBD1	TRBJ2-7	-	CASSPSGTGGTYEQYF	TGTGCCAGCTCACCAAGCGGTACAGGGGGAACCTACGAGCAGTACTTC
TRBV2	-	TRBJ2-7	-	CASTDNLYEQYF	TGTGCCAGCACGGACAACCTCTACGAGCAGTACTTC
TRBV7-9	-	TRBJ1-5	-	CASSMGLSNQPQHF	TGTGCCAGCAGCATGGGACTTAGCAATCAGCCCCAGCATTTT
TRBV7-9	TRBD1	TRBJ1-5	-	CASSAHRGLGEPQHF	TGTGCCAGCAGCGCACACAGGGGCCTGGGTGAGCCCCAGCATTTT
TRBV7-9	-	TRBJ2-2	once	CASSLAGTGELFF	TGTGCCAGCAGCTTAGCCGGGACCGGGGAGCTGTTTTTT
TRBV19	-	TRBJ2-5	-	CASSTKGETQYF	TGTGCCAGTAGTACAAAGGGGGAGACCCAGTACTTC
TRBV27	-	TRBJ2-2	once	CASSSIFRNSLKNTGELFF	TGTGCCAGCAGTTCTATTTTCCGCAACAGCCTCAAGAACACCGGGGAGCTGTTTTTT
TRBV29-1	-	TRBJ2-2	-	CSARGGPDTGELFF	TGCAGCGCCCGCGGAGGGCCAGACACCGGGGAGCTGTTTTTT
TRBV29-1	-	TRBJ2-7	-	CSVVLPGTIYEQYF	TGCAGCGTTGTCTTACCCGGGACAATCTACGAGCAGTACTTC
TRBV25-1	-	TRBJ1-5	-	CASSEVGGNQPQHF	TGTGCCAGCAGTGAGGTAGGGGGCAATCAGCCCCAGCATTTT
TRBV28	-	TRBJ2-3	-	CASSTRQGLTDTQYF	TGTGCCAGCAGTACCCGACAGGGACTCACAGATACGCAGTATTTT
TRBV12-1	-	TRBJ1-3	-	CASSRNPRDNSGNTIYF	TGTGCCAGCAGCCGAAATCCCAGGGACAACTCTGGAAACACCATATATTTT
TRBV30	TRBD2	TRBJ2-7	-	CAWRTSGYEQYF	TGTGCCTGGAGGACTAGCGGCTACGAGCAGTACTTC